The TCR beta chain described here comes from a study of blood T cell repertoires in COVID-19. In the study overall: PBMCs, B-cell-depleted T cells, or T cells were the source of the cDNA or gDNA that made up the material.

Germline V lookup: CDR1 SGHRS, CDR2 YFSETQ. This CDR3 contains 15 residues. V trimming: 5 bases; J trimming: 3 bases; junction bases outside the gene matches: 7. The protocol was immunoSEQ multiplex PCR, while the TCRdb copy is restricted to in-frame clones and leaves out a portion. This repertoire shows 60,000 to 70,000 clones, 88% found once; its top ten account for 15% to 20%. The source material was peripheral blood. This receptor was identified in a woman older than 75 with active COVID-19. The rearrangement joins TRBV5-1 to TRBJ2-2, with TRBD2 identical over 7 bases. Written as DNA, the CDR3 is TGCGCCAGCAGTACCGGGACTACCTACACCGGGGAGCTGTTTTTT. Translated, it gives CASSTGTTYTGELFF.